This T cell receptor (beta chain) was obtained from a study of cytomegalovirus exposure and HLA in healthy donors (TCRdb year 2017). Concerning the study at large: In an earlier analysis of approximately 500 of the donors, around 290 Gb of sequence data and 100 million or so unique TCR beta sequences from about 179 million T cells were reported. Rather than using new phenotypic data, the later analysis identified candidate immune exposures from TCR beta sequences and from how often those sequences occurred across donors. Because of strong linkage in the cohort, 5 or 6 DR-DQ haplotypes were treated as single units for association and clustering. Among 350 to 400 genotyped donors of the cohort, an average of about 240,000 unique TCR beta nucleotide sequences were sequenced per donor, approximately 20% of them non-productive. Typing coverage varied by locus: roughly 629-630 donors for A, B, C, DRB1 and DQB1; 522 for DQA1; around 610 for DPA1; roughly 450 for DPB1. Class I and class II HLA loci were covered by the typing at four-digit resolution. The study aimed to test whether cataloging public T cell receptors could reveal signatures of past pathogen exposure. The study used immunosequencing to profile the T cell repertoires of 666 subjects and linked those repertoires to cytomegalovirus serostatus. Donor age, sex, ethnicity and CMV serostatus were compiled together with the repertoire data. Genome-wide SNP genotypes for about 55% of the 666 donors were used in a later genetic analysis, which treated that subset as a discovery cohort. High-throughput TCR immunosequencing, statistical association of individual TCRs with disease status, and machine learning were combined to predict cytomegalovirus infection status. Besides the first cohort of around 700 subjects, a separate validation cohort made up of over 100 different subjects was used. All discovery cohort repertoires had been generated on a single sequencing platform. An earlier analysis of some 500 of the donors applied high-throughput TCR beta sequencing to assess whether each TCR beta V gene segment acted as functional or pseudogenic. Of the roughly 420 genotyped donors, 75% to 85% were placed in the genetic ancestry cluster associated with self-reported Caucasian donors. In a later analysis, previously published TCR beta repertoires from more than 500 donors were re-analyzed and high-resolution HLA genotyping was added so that TCR occurrence patterns could be studied. An early release covering about 600 HLA-typed donors comprised around 300 gigabases of sequencing data and roughly 86 million unique TCR sequences. Findings and caveats that apply to the study as a whole: A later analysis associated 16,951 TCR beta sequences with specific HLA alleles at a false discovery rate of 0.05. In this cohort, only TCR beta chains were sequenced, and detectable features were limited by the absence of alpha or paired-chain data. According to a later analysis, TCR association rates differed among HLA loci, with DRB1 alleles showing the most associated TCRs and HLA-C alleles showing the fewest. A group of highly shared sequence variants was considered likely to be a technical artifact of the sequencing pipeline. The presence/absence analyses assumed that sequencing depth was roughly uniform across donors, and that assumption may not be true. In a later genetic analysis, a missense DCLRE1C variant was associated with V-gene and J-gene trimming of TCR beta chains, and the association was replicated in an independent cohort. For the cohort, immune exposure information was limited to CMV serostatus. Cytomegalovirus status was reported to be diagnosed by the classifier with high specificity and sensitivity in both the original and validation cohorts. Linkage disequilibrium might explain the correlated functional status among segregating V segments, but an unknown experimental factor could not be ruled out. Across donors, most TCR sequences were observed very rarely, whereas some public TCRs were present in many individuals. A later analysis found that HLA-associated TCR beta chains were more clonally expanded and had lower generation probabilities than equally common non-associated chains. According to a later analysis, most CMV-associated TCR beta chains appeared to be HLA-restricted, and the HLA associations seemed to be driven largely by CMV exposure. The study gave a list of roughly 150 TCR beta chains associated with cytomegalovirus. Roughly 17 rarely observed V segments, including chromosome 9 orphons, were excluded from the earlier analysis of approximately 500 of the donors because counts were too low. An earlier analysis of some 590 of the donors showed that most TCR beta V segments appeared in productive rearrangements either about 87% or about 30% of the time, which broadly matched IMGT annotations. Because HLA typing was missing for some donors at each locus, association tests included only the typed subset. The authors suggested that the approach could potentially be extended to other disease states and immunological phenotypes. Because the 87-base-pair reads could not distinguish some IMGT-functional V segments, including TRBV6-2 and TRBV6-3, those segments were excluded. A few of the identified cytomegalovirus-associated TCR beta chains were confirmed in vitro to be specific for cytomegalovirus antigens. Strong co-occurrence of HLA alleles, especially DR and DQ, made assigning TCR associations to individual alleles difficult. In a later genetic analysis, fewer N-insertions in productive TCRs were reported among donors in an Asian-associated ancestry cluster than the roughly 710-donor mean. Several of the top co-occurrence clusters appeared to be linked to parvovirus B19, influenza, CMV and Epstein-Barr virus, according to a later analysis. A further reported finding was that TCR beta sequences accurately predicted the HLA-A and HLA-B alleles for most subjects in the first cohort.

The cohort comprised 710 or so healthy bone marrow donors. At the time of sampling, every cohort member was nominally healthy, though immune exposures that went unrecorded were likely present. The donor was CMV seronegative and was included in the group of approximately 350 seronegative cohort members. Every donor gave a peripheral blood sample, and the peripheral blood mononuclear cells from that sample were used for TCR beta sequencing. Genomic DNA was extracted from the blood cell samples with the Qiagen DNeasy Blood Extraction Kit. Of note for this clone: It has no known antigen specificity. The record has no base qualities; no much larger clone is one base away.

Libraries were built with the immunoSEQ multiplex PCR assay. A mixture of 60 forward primers for TCR Vbeta segments and 13 reverse primers for TCR Jbeta segments was used in the multiplex PCR. The CDR3 region of rearranged TCR beta genes was amplified from genomic DNA with a multiplex PCR assay. The amplified TCR beta libraries were sequenced on the Illumina HiSeq System as 87-base-pair reads. Processing in the source paper ran as follows. Across the 640 or so repertoires, a later analysis counted tens of millions of unique TCR beta chains, approximately 10 million of which were shared by at least two donors. Raw reads were error-corrected and collapsed into unique sequences by a nearest-neighbor algorithm in which closely related sequences were merged to remove PCR and sequencing errors. V, D and J gene segments were assigned by aligning CDR3 sequences to IMGT reference sequences. For a sequence to be retained, a match of at least six nucleotides was required to both a V gene segment and a J gene segment. Rearrangements were classified as productive when the CDR3 lacked stop codons and remained in frame with V and J, and all other rearrangements were classified as non-productive. Following IMGT convention, CDR3 was defined as the stretch from the second conserved V-encoded cysteine to the conserved J-encoded phenylalanine. Sequences without an unambiguous match to a single V gene segment were excluded from the earlier analysis of a few hundred of the donors. In an earlier analysis of some 590 of the donors, V segments were called functional above 56.7% productive rearrangements and were called segregating when the between-donor standard deviation exceeded 5%. To diagnose cytomegalovirus status from the catalog of TCR beta chain sequences, a statistical classification framework was built. A later analysis assigned V and J genes by comparing TCR nucleotide sequences with IMGT/GENE-DB human TR gene sequences. A later analysis assigned CDR3 sequences and most-parsimonious VDJ recombination scenarios with the TCRdist pipeline. A later analysis defined each TCR beta chain by its CDR3 amino acid sequence plus V-gene family, and excluded reads lacking a unique V-gene family. As a way to deal with suspected cross-contamination and a sequencing artifact, a later analysis dropped roughly 620 nucleotide sequences that were highly shared and had low generation probability. In a later analysis, a clonal expansion index was calculated for each public chain from normalized within-repertoire ranks of inferred template counts. In a later analysis, generation probabilities were computed using a VDJ recombination model fitted to out-of-frame rearrangements, and the results were checked against IGoR. A later analysis scored TCR-TCR, TCR-HLA and TCR-CMV co-occurrence with hypergeometric tests, applying a repertoire-size bias correction to TCR pairs. False discovery rates were estimated in a later analysis by permuting HLA or CMV assignments 20 times. In a later analysis, co-occurring TCRs were grouped using DBSCAN, with TCRdist sequence similarity added in when clustering inside HLA-allele-positive subsets. Co-occurrence clustering excluded repertoires with fewer than 30,000 or more than 120,000 public chains, plus five with anomalous nucleotide sharing. Imported from immuneACCESS, the table was reduced by TCRdb to in-frame sequences with V and J called. These copies leave out some clones; in studies compared against another copy, an unresolved V gene accounts for under half, and the cause of the remainder is not known. V and J calls and clone size follow that table, whereas D and trimming were derived from the DNA. This sample gives approximately 140,000 clones in total; about 76% of them show up just once. The ten largest clonotypes hold 3% to 3.5% of the sample.

CDR1 and CDR2, looked up from the germline V gene, are ENHRY and SYGVKD. The V and J ends are trimmed by 8 bases and 6 bases, leaving 13 bases between them. The CDR3 spans 12 residues, from the cysteine through the phenylalanine. Of all the DNA, just the CDR3 is kept, 36 bases in frame from base 1. This receptor chain uses TRBV10-3 and TRBJ1-2, and perhaps TRBD1 as D gene, on 6 matching bases. The receptor was isolated from a female donor in good health and CMV-seronegative. What was sequenced was PBMCs. CDR3 protein: CAIFKGVHGYTF. The DNA reads TGTGCCATCTTCAAGGGGGTACATGGCTACACCTTC.